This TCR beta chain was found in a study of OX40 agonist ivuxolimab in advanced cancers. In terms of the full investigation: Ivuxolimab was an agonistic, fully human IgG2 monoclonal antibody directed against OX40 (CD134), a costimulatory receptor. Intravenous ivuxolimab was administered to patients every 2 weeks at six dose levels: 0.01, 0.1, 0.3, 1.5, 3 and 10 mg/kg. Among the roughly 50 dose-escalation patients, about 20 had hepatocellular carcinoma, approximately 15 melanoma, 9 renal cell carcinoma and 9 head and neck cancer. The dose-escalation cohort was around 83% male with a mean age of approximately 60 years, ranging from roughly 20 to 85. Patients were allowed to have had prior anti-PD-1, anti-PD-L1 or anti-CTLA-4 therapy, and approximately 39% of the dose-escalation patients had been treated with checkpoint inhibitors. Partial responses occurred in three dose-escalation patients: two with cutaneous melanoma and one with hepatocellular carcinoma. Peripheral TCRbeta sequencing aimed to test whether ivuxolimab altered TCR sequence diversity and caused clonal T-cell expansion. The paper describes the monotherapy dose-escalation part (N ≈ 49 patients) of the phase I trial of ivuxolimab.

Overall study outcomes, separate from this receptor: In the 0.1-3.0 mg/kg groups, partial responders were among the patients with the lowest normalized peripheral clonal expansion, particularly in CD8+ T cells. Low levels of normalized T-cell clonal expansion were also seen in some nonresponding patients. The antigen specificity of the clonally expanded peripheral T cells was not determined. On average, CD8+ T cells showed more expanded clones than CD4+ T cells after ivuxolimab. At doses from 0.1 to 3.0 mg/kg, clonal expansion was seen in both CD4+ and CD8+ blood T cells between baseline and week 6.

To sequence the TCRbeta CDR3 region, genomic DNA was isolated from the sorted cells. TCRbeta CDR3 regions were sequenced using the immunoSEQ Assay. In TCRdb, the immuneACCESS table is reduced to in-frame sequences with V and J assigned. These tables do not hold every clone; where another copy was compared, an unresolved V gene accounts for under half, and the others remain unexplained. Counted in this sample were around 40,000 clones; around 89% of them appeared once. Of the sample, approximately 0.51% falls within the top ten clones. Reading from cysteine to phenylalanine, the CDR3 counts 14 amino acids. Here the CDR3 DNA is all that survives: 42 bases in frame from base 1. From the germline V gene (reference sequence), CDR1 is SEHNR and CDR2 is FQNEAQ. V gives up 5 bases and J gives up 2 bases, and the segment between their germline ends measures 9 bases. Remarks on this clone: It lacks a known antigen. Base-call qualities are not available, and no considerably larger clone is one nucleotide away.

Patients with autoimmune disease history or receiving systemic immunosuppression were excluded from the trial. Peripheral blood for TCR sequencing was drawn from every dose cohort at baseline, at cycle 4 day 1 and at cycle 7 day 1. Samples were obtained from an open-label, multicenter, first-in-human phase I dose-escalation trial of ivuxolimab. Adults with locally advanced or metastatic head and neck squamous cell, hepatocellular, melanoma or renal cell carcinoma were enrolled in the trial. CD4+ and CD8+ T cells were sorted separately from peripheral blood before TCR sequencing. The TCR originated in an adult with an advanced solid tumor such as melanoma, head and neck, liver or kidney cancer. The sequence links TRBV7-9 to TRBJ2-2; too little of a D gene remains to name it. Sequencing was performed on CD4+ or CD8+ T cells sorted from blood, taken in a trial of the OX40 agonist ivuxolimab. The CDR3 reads CASSLGRNTGELFF. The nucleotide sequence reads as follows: TGTGCCAGCAGCCTTGGACGCAACACCGGGGAGCTGTTTTTT.